The clone carrying this T cell receptor beta chain was seen only a few times. The antigen is undetermined. TCRdb reprocessed the 5' RACE reads via MiXCR and lists one record per CDR3 protein. The table shows roughly 500,000 distinct CDR3 sequences, with less than 20% occurring only once. This sample was included in a study of T cells after yellow fever vaccination. Study-wide context: When fractions had low cell numbers, they were prepared with SMART-Seq v4 Ultra Low Input. Findings and limits, study-wide: Relatively few clonotypes were ones that appeared in both CD4 and CD8 compartments. In FACS-sorted repertoires, abundant clonotypes from the bulk population could appear as contaminants. Clones that expanded after primary vaccination mostly reappeared after the booster (nearly 98% CD4, around 87% CD8).

Germline V gene data show CDR1 as MGHDK and CDR2 as SYGVNS. CDR3 length: 14 residues. The trim removed 6 bases at V and 5 bases at J, leaving 3 bases unmatched. This receptor was identified in a man aged 25-40 years who received the YFV17D yellow fever vaccine. The chain is built from TRBV25-1 and TRBJ2-2; 10 positions match TRBD2. The sequenced sample was PBMCs, obtained 15 days after the yellow fever booster vaccination. The DNA of the CDR3 is TGTGCCAGCAGGGGAGCGGGAGGGACCGGGGAGCTGTTTTTT. The encoded protein is CASRGAGGTGELFF.